This entry lists 14 T cell receptor beta chains sequenced from one sample in a study of cytomegalovirus exposure and HLA in healthy donors. This PCR relied on a set of 60 Vbeta primers and 13 Jbeta primers. Sequencing was performed with immunoSEQ multiplex PCR; in TCRdb, only in-frame clones are kept and a portion is missing. The sample shows 95,000 to 100,000 clones, 60% to 85% of them seen only once. The sample taken for sequencing was PBMCs. The receptors were sampled from a man aged 60 to 69 in good health and CMV-seropositive.

The chain recombines TRBV28 with TRBJ2-3; D is unresolved. The CDR3 covers 13 residues. V lost 1 base and J lost 6, with 8 bases in between. CDR1 and CDR2 (germline): MDHEN, SYDVKM. The CDR3 nucleotides are TGTGCCAGCAGTTTATTTCTCGGGGATACGCAGTATTTT. Translated, it gives CASSLFLGDTQYF.

The J gene is TRBJ2-7, the V gene TRBV5-1, with D possibly TRBD2 on 7 matching bases. The CDR3 spans 14 residues. V lost 4 bases and J 2 bases, leaving 13 bases between the germline ends. Germline CDR1 reads SGHRS; CDR2 reads YFSETQ. The CDR3 nucleotides read TGCGCCAGCAGCGAAAGGGGGGGGACCTACGAGCAGTACTTC. Its translation: CASSERGGTYEQYF.

CDR3 nucleotide sequence: TGTGCCAGCTCACCATTAGGGCAGGGGGCTCACGAGCAGTACTTC. This encodes CASSPLGQGAHEQYF. J is TRBJ2-7 and V is TRBV18; 8 positions match TRBD1. The germline V gene encodes CDR1 KGHSH and CDR2 LQKENI. V shed 2 bases and J 5 bases; nucleotides not matched to a gene: 8. This CDR3 has 15 residues.

This rearrangement joins TRBV19 to TRBJ1-5, with 9 positions matching TRBD1. Per germline, CDR1 LNHDA and CDR2 SQIVND (reference sequence). The CDR3 length is 15 residues. The junction had 7 bases not matched to a gene; V was cut back by 4 bases and J by 6 bases. CDR3 in DNA: TGTGCCAGTAGTACTTTGACAGGGGGTGGTCAGCCCCAGCATTTT. This encodes CASSTLTGGGQPQHF.

J is TRBJ1-2 and V is TRBV7-3; perhaps TRBD1 as D (6 bases). This CDR3 is 15 amino acids long. Trimming cost V 1 base and J 3 bases, with 12 bases left between them. The germline V gene has CDR1 SGHTA and CDR2 FQGTGA. The CDR3 bases are TGTGCCAGCAGCTTAAGACAGGACCCCTACTATGGCTACACCTTC. Protein sequence: CASSLRQDPYYGYTF.

V and J are TRBV4-3 and TRBJ1-2; perhaps TRBD1 as D (6 bases). Germline V CDR1 and CDR2: LGHNA, YSLEER. This CDR3 is built from 15 residues. Trimming left V 0 bases short and J 2 bases short, with 10 bases between. The CDR3 here is CASSQEYRANYGYTF. DNA for the CDR3: TGCGCCAGCAGCCAAGAGTACAGGGCCAACTATGGCTACACCTTC.

This clone is a singleton in its sample. The chain is built from TRBV6-5 and TRBJ2-1; TRBD2 aligns across 10 bases. The CDR3 has 15 amino acids. CDR1 and CDR2 (germline): MNHEY, SVGAGI. V gave up 6 bases and J gave up 5 bases; unmatched junction bases: 7. CDR3 sequence (DNA): TGTGCCAGCAGCTACGGGCTAGCGGGGGACAATGAGCAGTTCTTC. Translating it yields CASSYGLAGDNEQFF.

The CDR3 coding sequence is TGTGCCAGCAGCTCGATAGTTAGCTCTGGAAACACCATATATTTT. Protein sequence: CASSSIVSSGNTIYF. The rearrangement joins TRBV7-2 to TRBJ1-3; D ambiguous. The length of the CDR3 is 15 residues. The V gene lost 4 bases and the J gene lost 0 bases, with 10 bases spanning the gap. Germline V gene sequence: CDR1 SGHTA, CDR2 FQGNSA.

The chain links TRBV5-1 to TRBJ1-5; weak D call: TRBD1 (5 bases). Trimming took off 1 base at V and 6 bases at J, with 8 bases between the two ends. The CDR3 spans 13 residues. Germline values: CDR1 SGHRS, CDR2 YFSETQ. CDR3 in amino acids: CASSLSGFQPQHF. Here the CDR3 DNA reads TGCGCCAGCAGCTTGTCAGGGTTTCAGCCCCAGCATTTT.

The chain has TRBV6-1 and TRBJ2-5; TRBD1 matches 10 bases. Judging by the DNA end, TRBJ2-7 fits better; the J call may be wrong. Germline lookup yields CDR1 MNHNS and CDR2 SASEGT. The CDR3 is 17 residues long. CDR3: CASSEATTGQGIYEQYF. For the CDR3, the DNA is TGTGCCAGCAGTGAAGCGACAACGGGACAGGGGATCTACGAGCAGTACTTC.

V is TRBV5-4 and J is TRBJ2-7; TRBD1 matches 9 bases. Germline values: CDR1 SGHNT, CDR2 YYREEE (reference sequence). The CDR3 is made up of 13 amino acids. V shed 3 bases, J shed 3 bases, and the junction held 1 base outside the gene matches. DNA of the CDR3: TGTGCCAGCAGCTGGGACAGGGACTACGAGCAGTACTTC. Amino acids: CASSWDRDYEQYF.

The chain links TRBV11-2 to TRBJ2-3, with 10 positions matching TRBD1. V gave up 4 bases and J gave up 3 bases; unmatched junction bases: 7. The CDR3 length is 16 residues. Germline CDR1 reads SGHAT; CDR2 reads FQNNGV. Written as DNA, the CDR3 is TGTGCCAGCAGCTCCGGGACAGGGGTGGCGACAGATACGCAGTATTTT. It codes for CASSSGTGVATDTQYF.

The rearrangement uses TRBV7-2 and TRBJ2-5; TRBD2 aligns across 11 bases. Germline assignment: CDR1 SGHTA and CDR2 FQGNSA. With 0 bases clipped from V and 1 base from J, the junction kept 1 base outside the gene matches. The CDR3 covers 16 residues. The CDR3 DNA follows: TGTGCCAGCAGCTTAGCCGGGACTAGCGGCCAAGAGACCCAGTACTTC. The encoded protein is CASSLAGTSGQETQYF.

This clone was observed a single time. The genes are TRBV28 and TRBJ2-7; weak D call: TRBD2 (6 bases). Trimming removed 4 bases at V and 1 base at J, with 14 bases between. This CDR3 is 15 amino acids long. Germline lookup yields CDR1 MDHEN and CDR2 SYDVKM. The chain's CDR3 is CASSSPGTRSYEQYF. In DNA, the CDR3 is TGTGCCAGCAGTTCCCCCGGGACTCGTTCCTACGAGCAGTACTTC.